The 3 T cell receptor beta chains below all came from one sample that was sequenced in a study of blood T cell repertoires in COVID-19. The protocol was immunoSEQ multiplex PCR, while the TCRdb copy is restricted to in-frame clones and leaves out a portion. The repertoire holds 180,000 or so clones, with around 87% as singletons. What was sequenced was peripheral blood. These receptors originate from a man aged 40-55 years with active or convalescent COVID-19.

This chain links TRBV5-4 with TRBJ2-7; TRBD2 matches at 8 bases. V lost 3 bases and J lost 6; bases outside the gene matches: 11. Germline values: CDR1 SGHNT, CDR2 YYREEE (reference sequence). This CDR3 is 15 amino acids long. The CDR3 loop reads CASSWAAGGLGEQYF. The CDR3, as DNA: TGTGCCAGCAGCTGGGCTGCGGGGGGATTAGGCGAGCAGTACTTC. Full variable domain (remainder filled in from reference TRBV5-4 and TRBJ2-7): ETGVTQSPTHLIKTRGQQVTLRCSSQSGHNTVSWYQQALGQGPQFIFQYYREEENGRGNFPPRFSGLQFPNYSSELNVNALELDDSALYLCASSWAAGGLGEQYFGPGTRLTVT.

The CDR3 DNA reads TGTGCCAGCAGTTTGGGCAATACCCTCCACTTT. It specifies CASSLGNTLHF. This chain connects TRBV12-3 or TRBV12-4 to TRBJ1-6; D remains ambiguous. The CDR3 consists of 11 residues. V gave up 3 bases and J gave up 14 bases, with 8 bases separating them.

The V call is TRBV11-2, the J call TRBJ1-6; D ambiguous. Trimming took off 0 bases at V and 10 bases at J, with 7 bases between the two ends. Germline loops: CDR1 SGHAT, CDR2 FQNNGV. The CDR3 length is 13 residues. DNA for the CDR3: TGTGCCAGCAGCTTAGATTATGGCTCACCCCTCCACTTT. Its translation: CASSLDYGSPLHF.